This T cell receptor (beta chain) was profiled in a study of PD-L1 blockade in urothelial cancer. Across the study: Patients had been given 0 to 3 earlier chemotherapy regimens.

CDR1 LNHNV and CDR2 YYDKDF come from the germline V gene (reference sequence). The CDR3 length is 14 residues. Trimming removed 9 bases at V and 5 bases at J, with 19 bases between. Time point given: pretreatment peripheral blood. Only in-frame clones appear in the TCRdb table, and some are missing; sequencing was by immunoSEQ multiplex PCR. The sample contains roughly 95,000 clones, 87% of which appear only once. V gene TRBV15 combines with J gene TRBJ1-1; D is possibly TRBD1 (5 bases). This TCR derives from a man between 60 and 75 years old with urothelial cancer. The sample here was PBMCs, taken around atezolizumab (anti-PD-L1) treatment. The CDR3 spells CATGEHIGGTEAFF. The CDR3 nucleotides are TGTGCCACAGGGGAGCATATCGGGGGGACTGAAGCTTTCTTT.